A selection of T cell receptor beta chains follows, all from one sample in a study of shared clonotypes between healthy human individuals. The data were produced by immunoSEQ multiplex PCR, yet TCRdb's version contains in-frame clones alone and is incomplete. The data show about 110,000 clones, 68% seen once. The material sequenced was memory CD8+ T cells sorted from blood. All receptors derive from a woman younger than 45 in good health. CDR3s include the opening cysteine and the closing phenylalanine or tryptophan. A D gene is named only where the DNA matches it firmly. Expanded clones get a size class; other rows say once, few or many, or leave the size out.

D: -
length: 15
size: -
J: TRBJ2-1
V: TRBV6-4
CDR3: CASSVNENLYNEQFF
DNA: TGTGCCAGCAGTGTGAATGAAAACCTTTACAATGAGCAGTTCTTC

D: TRBD1
length: 14
size: -
J: TRBJ2-2
V: TRBV7-2
CDR3: CASSSGQGLGELFF
DNA: TGTGCCAGCAGCTCCGGACAGGGCCTCGGGGAGCTGTTTTTT

D: -
length: 15
size: -
J: TRBJ2-1
V: TRBV11-2
CDR3: CASSPSTNSYNEQFF
DNA: TGTGCCAGCAGCCCGTCAACTAACTCCTACAATGAGCAGTTCTTC

D: TRBD1
length: 15
size: once
J: TRBJ1-1
V: TRBV4-1
CDR3: CASSQGSQGAWGAFF
DNA: TGCGCCAGCAGCCAAGGTAGTCAGGGGGCATGGGGTGCTTTCTTT

D: -
length: 14
size: few
J: TRBJ2-7
V: TRBV18
CDR3: CASSHRTASYEQYF
DNA: TGTGCCAGCTCACACCGGACAGCCTCCTACGAGCAGTACTTC

D: TRBD1
length: 17
size: -
J: TRBJ2-6
V: TRBV19
CDR3: CASSIGQGASGANVLTF
DNA: TGTGCCAGTAGTATCGGACAGGGGGCGTCTGGGGCCAACGTCCTGACTTTC

D: -
length: 16
size: few
J: TRBJ1-2
V: TRBV4-1
CDR3: CASSQEVGSSSYGYTF
DNA: TGCGCCAGCAGCCAAGAGGTGGGGTCCTCCTCCTATGGCTACACCTTC

D: -
length: 13
size: many
J: TRBJ1-4
V: TRBV6-4
CDR3: CASSDSANEKLFF
DNA: TGTGCCAGCAGTGACTCGGCGAATGAAAAACTGTTTTTT

D: -
length: 16
size: -
J: TRBJ2-2
V: TRBV11-3
CDR3: CASSLSGGIHSGELFF
DNA: TGTGCCAGCAGCTTATCGGGGGGCATTCATAGCGGGGAGCTGTTTTTT

D: -
length: 11
size: few
J: TRBJ2-1
V: TRBV2
CDR3: CASRAYNEQFF
DNA: TGTGCCAGCAGAGCATACAATGAGCAGTTCTTC

D: -
length: 12
size: -
J: TRBJ2-1
V: TRBV27
CDR3: CASAFGVNEQFF
DNA: TGTGCCAGCGCCTTCGGTGTCAATGAGCAGTTCTTC

D: TRBD2
length: 14
size: medium-sized
J: TRBJ2-7
V: TRBV10-3
CDR3: CAISESREGYEQYF
DNA: TGTGCCATCAGTGAGTCGCGGGAGGGCTACGAGCAGTACTTC

D: TRBD2
length: 17
size: many
J: TRBJ2-7
V: TRBV4-2
CDR3: CASSQERPSGGIYEQYF
DNA: TGTGCCAGCAGCCAAGAAAGGCCCAGCGGGGGGATCTACGAGCAGTACTTC

D: TRBD2
length: 16
size: -
J: TRBJ2-1
V: TRBV6-5
CDR3: CASSYFLAGPYNEQFF
DNA: TGTGCCAGCAGTTATTTCCTAGCGGGCCCTTACAATGAGCAGTTCTTC

D: -
length: 15
size: -
J: TRBJ1-2
V: TRBV2
CDR3: CATEETRDSIYGYTF
DNA: TGTGCCACGGAGGAGACACGGGATTCCATCTATGGCTACACCTTC

D: TRBD1
length: 14
size: -
J: TRBJ2-7
V: TRBV27
CDR3: CASSDRGYSYEQYF
DNA: TGTGCCAGCAGCGACAGGGGTTACTCCTACGAGCAGTACTTC

D: TRBD2
length: 16
size: few
J: TRBJ2-7
V: TRBV6-4
CDR3: CASSPQGLADSYEQYF
DNA: TGTGCCAGCAGTCCCCAGGGACTAGCGGACTCCTACGAGCAGTACTTC

D: TRBD1
length: 16
size: -
J: TRBJ1-3
V: TRBV7-9
CDR3: CASSAGGTDSGNTIYF
DNA: TGTGCCAGCAGCGCAGGGGGGACAGACTCTGGAAACACCATATATTTT

D: TRBD2
length: 14
size: -
J: TRBJ2-1
V: TRBV6-1
CDR3: CASSGLAGSNEQFF
DNA: TGTGCCAGCAGTGGGCTAGCGGGAAGCAATGAGCAGTTCTTC

D: -
length: 15
size: once
J: TRBJ1-1
V: TRBV27
CDR3: CASSTTQRHHTEAFF
DNA: TGTGCCAGCAGTACAACACAAAGACACCACACTGAAGCTTTCTTT

D: TRBD1
length: 14
size: -
J: TRBJ2-5
V: TRBV5-1
CDR3: CASSLGTGGETQYF
DNA: TGCGCCAGCAGCTTGGGGACAGGGGGAGAGACCCAGTACTTC

D: -
length: 17
size: -
J: TRBJ1-6
V: TRBV1
CDR3: CTSSQDQDFSYNSPLHF
DNA: TGCACCAGCAGCCAAGATCAGGACTTCTCCTATAATTCACCCCTCCACTTT

D: -
length: 14
size: -
J: TRBJ1-5
V: TRBV7-8
CDR3: CASSVRWGNQPQHF
DNA: TGTGCCAGCAGCGTTAGGTGGGGCAATCAGCCCCAGCATTTT

D: TRBD1
length: 13
size: few
J: TRBJ1-1
V: TRBV7-8
CDR3: CASSDRGHTEAFF
DNA: TGTGCCAGCAGTGACAGGGGGCACACTGAAGCTTTCTTT

D: -
length: 13
size: -
J: TRBJ2-3
V: TRBV11-2
CDR3: CASSETVGDTQYF
DNA: TGTGCCAGCAGCGAAACGGTGGGCGATACGCAGTATTTT

D: TRBD2
length: 12
size: -
J: TRBJ2-7
V: TRBV29-1
CDR3: CSVGTSEYEQYF
DNA: TGCAGCGTGGGGACTAGCGAGTACGAGCAGTACTTC

D: -
length: 15
size: -
J: TRBJ1-2
V: TRBV28
CDR3: CASSLGGGPNYGYTF
DNA: TGTGCCAGCAGTTTAGGGGGCGGACCTAACTATGGCTACACCTTC

D: -
length: 11
size: -
J: TRBJ2-7
V: TRBV20-1
CDR3: CSASASYEQYF
DNA: TGCAGTGCTAGTGCCTCCTACGAGCAGTACTTC

D: -
length: 13
size: -
J: TRBJ2-7
V: TRBV6-6
CDR3: CASSTGHAYEQYF
DNA: TGTGCCAGCAGTACCGGACATGCCTACGAGCAGTACTTC

D: TRBD2
length: 13
size: few
J: TRBJ2-2
V: TRBV10-3
CDR3: CAIMGLATGELFF
DNA: TGTGCCATCATGGGACTAGCCACCGGGGAGCTGTTTTTT

D: TRBD2
length: 15
size: -
J: TRBJ2-1
V: TRBV5-1
CDR3: CASSRTSGLGNEQFF
DNA: TGCGCCAGCAGCCGGACTAGCGGGTTAGGGAATGAGCAGTTCTTC

D: -
length: 15
size: few
J: TRBJ2-1
V: TRBV15
CDR3: CATSRDLGGLNEQFF
DNA: TGTGCCACCAGCAGAGATCTCGGGGGACTGAATGAGCAGTTCTTC

D: -
length: 15
size: -
J: TRBJ2-2
V: TRBV6-5
CDR3: CASSYLLGKAGELFF
DNA: TGTGCCAGCAGTTACTTGTTGGGGAAAGCCGGGGAGCTGTTTTTT

D: -
length: 16
size: -
J: TRBJ1-4
V: TRBV11-2
CDR3: CASSSRWGALNEKLFF
DNA: TGTGCCAGCAGCTCTAGGTGGGGGGCCCTAAATGAAAAACTGTTTTTT

D: -
length: 15
size: -
J: TRBJ2-3
V: TRBV7-2
CDR3: CASSLDYLSTDTQYF
DNA: TGTGCCAGCAGCCTAGACTACCTTAGCACAGATACGCAGTATTTT

D: -
length: 12
size: once
J: TRBJ1-1
V: TRBV7-9
CDR3: CASSLLSFGAFF
DNA: TGTGCCAGCAGCTTACTCTCCTTTGGGGCTTTCTTT

D: TRBD2
length: 18
size: -
J: TRBJ2-3
V: TRBV13
CDR3: CASSLGVAGGTLTDTQYF
DNA: TGTGCCAGCAGCTTAGGTGTGGCGGGAGGGACCCTCACAGATACGCAGTATTTT

D: -
length: 12
size: -
J: TRBJ2-7
V: TRBV7-9
CDR3: CASSLTPYEQYF
DNA: TGTGCCAGCAGCTTAACTCCATACGAGCAGTACTTC

D: -
length: 14
size: -
J: TRBJ1-1
V: TRBV4-1
CDR3: CASSQDNLNTEAFF
DNA: TGCGCCAGCAGCCAGGACAATTTGAACACTGAAGCTTTCTTT

D: -
length: 15
size: -
J: TRBJ2-7
V: TRBV15
CDR3: CATSAGGSGSYEQYF
DNA: TGTGCCACCAGCGCTGGCGGTTCAGGCTCCTACGAGCAGTACTTC

D: -
length: 13
size: once
J: TRBJ2-7
V: TRBV27
CDR3: CASSPRGPNEQYF
DNA: TGTGCCAGCAGCCCCAGGGGTCCTAACGAGCAGTACTTC

D: -
length: 13
size: -
J: TRBJ1-1
V: TRBV28
CDR3: CASSRPRDTEAFF
DNA: TGTGCCAGCAGTCGACCCAGGGACACTGAAGCTTTCTTT

D: TRBD2
length: 20
size: -
J: TRBJ2-7
V: TRBV30
CDR3: CAWSGRTGFRLAGNTYEQYF
DNA: TGTGCCTGGAGTGGAAGGACAGGGTTTCGACTAGCGGGAAACACCTACGAGCAGTACTTC

D: -
length: 14
size: -
J: TRBJ1-5
V: TRBV28
CDR3: CASSWGLWNQPQHF
DNA: TGTGCCAGCAGTTGGGGGCTGTGGAATCAGCCCCAGCATTTT

D: TRBD2
length: 16
size: -
J: TRBJ2-7
V: TRBV11-2
CDR3: CASSRTSGSATYEQYF
DNA: TGTGCCAGCAGCCGGACTAGCGGGAGCGCTACCTACGAGCAGTACTTC

D: -
length: 15
size: -
J: TRBJ1-3
V: TRBV6-1
CDR3: CASGNGADSGNTIYF
DNA: TGTGCCAGCGGAAATGGGGCAGACTCTGGAAACACCATATATTTT

D: TRBD2
length: 15
size: -
J: TRBJ2-1
V: TRBV27
CDR3: CASSIGTSDYNEQFF
DNA: TGTGCCAGCAGTATCGGGACTAGCGACTACAATGAGCAGTTCTTC

D: -
length: 21
size: -
J: TRBJ2-1
V: TRBV28
CDR3: CASSLIMGGRILAPSDNEQFF
DNA: TGTGCCAGCAGTTTAATAATGGGAGGCCGCATACTCGCGCCGAGTGATAATGAGCAGTTCTTC

D: -
length: 14
size: -
J: TRBJ1-2
V: TRBV18
CDR3: CASSEEKGWYGYTF
DNA: TGTGCCAGCTCAGAAGAGAAGGGGTGGTATGGCTACACCTTC

D: TRBD1
length: 14
size: few
J: TRBJ1-1
V: TRBV2
CDR3: CASSDHQMTGYAFF
DNA: TGTGCCAGCAGTGATCACCAAATGACAGGGTATGCTTTCTTT

D: TRBD2
length: 12
size: -
J: TRBJ2-3
V: TRBV5-8
CDR3: CASRTSGDTQYF
DNA: TGTGCCAGCAGGACTAGCGGGGATACGCAGTATTTT

D: TRBD1
length: 18
size: -
J: TRBJ1-3
V: TRBV11-3
CDR3: CASSDGTGEPPWGNTIYF
DNA: TGTGCCAGCAGCGATGGCACAGGGGAGCCCCCTTGGGGAAACACCATATATTTT

D: -
length: 13
size: -
J: TRBJ1-2
V: TRBV5-1
CDR3: CASSPGANYGYTF
DNA: TGCGCCAGCAGCCCCGGCGCTAACTATGGCTACACCTTC

D: -
length: 14
size: -
J: TRBJ1-5
V: TRBV28
CDR3: CASSLTGGSQPQHF
DNA: TGTGCCAGCAGTCTGACGGGGGGGAGCCAGCCCCAGCATTTT

D: TRBD1
length: 16
size: -
J: TRBJ1-5
V: TRBV10-3
CDR3: CAISEATGASIGPQHF
DNA: TGTGCCATCAGTGAGGCGACAGGGGCCTCAATCGGGCCCCAGCATTTT

D: -
length: 13
size: -
J: TRBJ1-2
V: TRBV6-5
CDR3: CASIVDLNYGYTF
DNA: TGTGCCAGCATTGTAGACCTTAACTATGGCTACACCTTC

D: -
length: 16
size: many
J: TRBJ2-1
V: TRBV6-1
CDR3: CASSEADGSPYNEQFF
DNA: TGTGCCAGCAGTGAAGCAGACGGCAGTCCTTACAATGAGCAGTTCTTC